This TCR beta chain was profiled in a study of T cells in Graves' hyperthyroidism and ophthalmopathy. It was RNA transcripts that yielded the amplified TCR beta CDR3 regions. The TCR CDR3 was amplified in a first-round RT-PCR using the HTBI primer set. MiXCR, run by TCRdb on the multiplex PCR reads, gives a single entry per CDR3 protein. The table records around 600,000 distinct CDR3 sequences, roughly 15% of them present only once. Many counts were recorded for this clonotype. This CDR3 has 14 amino acids. V lost 7 bases to trimming and J lost 8 bases; unmatched junction nucleotides: 12. This clonotype originated in a woman in her fifties or sixties with Graves' ophthalmopathy. Input material: blood. The chain links TRBV12-3 or TRBV12-4 to TRBJ2-3, with 7 bases fitting TRBD1. The CDR3 DNA is TGTGCCAGCACCCCGGGACAGACGTCTGGTACGCAGTATTTT. Its protein product is CASTPGQTSGTQYF.